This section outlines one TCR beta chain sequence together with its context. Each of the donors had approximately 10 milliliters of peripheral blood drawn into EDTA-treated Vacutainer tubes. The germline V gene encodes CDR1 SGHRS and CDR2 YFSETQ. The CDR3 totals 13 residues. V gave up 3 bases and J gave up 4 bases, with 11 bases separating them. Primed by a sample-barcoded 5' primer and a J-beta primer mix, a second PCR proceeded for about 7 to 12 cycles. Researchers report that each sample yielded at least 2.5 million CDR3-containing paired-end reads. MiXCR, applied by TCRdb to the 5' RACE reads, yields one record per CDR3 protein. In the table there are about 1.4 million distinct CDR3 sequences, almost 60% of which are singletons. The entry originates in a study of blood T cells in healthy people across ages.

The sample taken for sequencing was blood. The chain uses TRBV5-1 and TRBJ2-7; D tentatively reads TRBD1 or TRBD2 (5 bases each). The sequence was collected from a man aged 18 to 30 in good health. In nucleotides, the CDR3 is TGCGCCAGCAGCTCCGGGACGGAATACGAGCAGTACTTC. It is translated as CASSSGTEYEQYF.